This TCR beta chain was recovered during a study of T cell clones after liver transplantation. On the study more broadly: Post-transplant blood was tracked for graft-donor-reactive T cell clones identified in a pre-transplant mixed lymphocyte reaction. Standard immunosuppression, with no induction, continued until 12-24 months after transplant. General study findings and limits: Post-transplant time points were not standardized, so conclusions are preliminary.

A remark on this clone: As yet, its antigen is unknown.

CD3+CD4+ and CD3+CD8+ cells were FACS-sorted from thawed unstimulated PBMCs. Produced via immunoSEQ multiplex PCR; TCRdb's table is partial and in-frame only. The sample lists fewer than 70,000 clones, 70% to 80% occurring once. V lost 2 bases and J 4 bases, leaving 11 bases between the germline ends. This CDR3 is 14 amino acids long. CDR1 is MDHEN and CDR2 is SYDVKM in the germline V gene. Sequences were derived from CD4+ T cells from blood, sampled before liver transplant. The chain uses TRBV28 and TRBJ1-1; D call uncertain. The TCR sequence derives from a human donor who received a liver transplant. CDR3 sequence (DNA): TGTGCCAGCAGTTTAGAGGTCTCGGGCACTGAAGCTTTCTTT. The encoded protein is CASSLEVSGTEAFF.